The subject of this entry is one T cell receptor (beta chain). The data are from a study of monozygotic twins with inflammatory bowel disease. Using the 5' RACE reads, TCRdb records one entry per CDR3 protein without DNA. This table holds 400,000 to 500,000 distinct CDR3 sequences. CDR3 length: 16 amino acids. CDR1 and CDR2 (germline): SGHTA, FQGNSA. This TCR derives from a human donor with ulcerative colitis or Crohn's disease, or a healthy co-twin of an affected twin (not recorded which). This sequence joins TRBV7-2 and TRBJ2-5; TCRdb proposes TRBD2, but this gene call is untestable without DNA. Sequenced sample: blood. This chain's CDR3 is CASSLSLAGGQETQYF.